The 8 T cell receptor beta chains listed next were all sequenced from one sample in a study of regulatory T cells in long-lasting Graves disease. In building TCR beta libraries, iRepertoire HTBI primers were used together with Arm-PCR of CDR3 regions. MiXCR, run by TCRdb on the multiplex PCR reads, gives a single entry per CDR3 protein. The table records approximately 470,000 distinct CDR3 sequences, around 15% of them present only once. The time point was: newly diagnosed GD, antithyroid drugs for less than 3 months. RNA extracted from PBMCs served as the sequencing template. These data also formed part of another study, on T cells in Graves' hyperthyroidism and ophthalmopathy.

The sequencing here drew on peripheral blood mononuclear cells (PBMCs), taken at new diagnosis, from a patient treated with antithyroid drugs. The receptor set was obtained from a man aged 35-49 years with Graves disease.

This clonotype appeared a few times. J is TRBJ2-1 and V is TRBV12-3 or TRBV12-4; 11 nucleotides match TRBD1. CDR3 length equals 16 residues. V gave up 6 bases and J gave up 2 bases; unmatched junction bases: 6. CDR3: CASRSRTGGAYNEQFF. The CDR3 region has the DNA TGTGCCAGCAGGTCTAGGACAGGGGGCGCCTACAATGAGCAGTTCTTC.

The chain has TRBV15 and TRBJ2-1, with 11 bases fitting TRBD1. Germline CDR1 reads LNHNV; CDR2 reads YYDKDF (reference sequence). V lost 3 bases and J lost 6; bases outside the gene matches: 10. The CDR3 has 17 residues. As DNA, the CDR3 is TGTGCCACCAGCAGGGTCGGCCCCGGGACAGGGGGCAATGAGCAGTTCTTC. This codes for CATSRVGPGTGGNEQFF.

The rearrangement joins TRBV29-1 to TRBJ2-7; 7 bases match TRBD2. The CDR3 has 14 amino acids. The V gene's germline CDR1 is SQVTM and CDR2 ANQGSEA. V dropped 1 base and J dropped 0; count of bases not matched to a gene: 3. CDR3 in amino acids: CSVEGRGISYEQYF. The CDR3 DNA sequence: TGCAGCGTTGAAGGGCGGGGGATCTCCTACGAGCAGTACTTC.

This clonotype was counted many times. The chain has TRBV20-1 and TRBJ2-7; TRBD1 is a possible D gene (6 bases). The CDR3 covers 13 residues. In germline, CDR1 is DFQATT, CDR2 SNEGSKA (reference sequence). V was shortened by 4 bases and J by 5 bases, with 15 bases between the two germline ends. The DNA of the CDR3 is TGCAGTGCTACACGGACAGCGGCTGACGAGCAGTACTTC. It codes for CSATRTAADEQYF.

This clonotype was counted at least ten times. The chain carries TRBV29-1 and TRBJ2-5; TRBD2 might be the D (5 bases). This CDR3 spans 13 amino acids. V was clipped by 7 bases and J by 2 bases, with 14 bases between them. Per the germline V gene, CDR1 is SQVTM and CDR2 is ANQGSEA. The CDR3 loop is CSAVGLEQETQYF. The CDR3 coding sequence is TGCAGCGCCGTCGGACTGGAGCAAGAGACCCAGTACTTC.

As regards this clonotype: Sequence at one end of the junction differs from germline and may be a read error. The chain employs TRBV7-9 and TRBJ2-7; D is uncertain. Germline V CDR1 and CDR2: SEHNR, FQNEAQ (reference sequence). The CDR3 length is 12 residues. The CDR3, as DNA: TGTGCCAGCAGCTTGCCAGGCTACGGGCAGTACTTC. As protein: CASSLPGYGQYF.

This clonotype appeared many times. The chain carries TRBV11-2 and TRBJ2-7; D unresolved. The CDR3 spans 15 residues. V was cut by 5 bases and J by 4 bases, with 18 bases left in between. Germline lookup yields CDR1 SGHAT and CDR2 FQNNGV. CDR3: CASSQDRGDGYEQYF. The CDR3 DNA is TGTGCCAGCAGCCAGGACCGAGGCGATGGATACGAGCAGTACTTC.

The V gene is TRBV29-1, the J gene TRBJ2-1, with 9 bases that match TRBD1. Germline V gives CDR1 SQVTM, CDR2 ANQGSEA. The CDR3 consists of 14 residues. Unmatched junction bases numbered 9, after V lost 6 bases and J lost 6 bases. The CDR3: CSVGAGTGSNEQFF. The CDR3 DNA reads as TGCAGCGTGGGGGCCGGGACAGGGAGCAATGAGCAGTTCTTC.